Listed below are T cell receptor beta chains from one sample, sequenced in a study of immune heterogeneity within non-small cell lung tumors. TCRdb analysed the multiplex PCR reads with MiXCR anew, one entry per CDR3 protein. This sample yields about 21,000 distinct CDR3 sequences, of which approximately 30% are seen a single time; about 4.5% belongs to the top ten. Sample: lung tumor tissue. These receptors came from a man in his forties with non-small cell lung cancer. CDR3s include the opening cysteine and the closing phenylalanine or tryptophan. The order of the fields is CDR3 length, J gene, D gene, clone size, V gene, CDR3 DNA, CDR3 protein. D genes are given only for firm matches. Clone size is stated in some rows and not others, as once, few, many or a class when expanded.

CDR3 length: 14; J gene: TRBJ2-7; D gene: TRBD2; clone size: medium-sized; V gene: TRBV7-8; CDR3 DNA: TGTGCCAGCAGCTCTAGCGGGAGCTCCTACGAGCAGTACTTC; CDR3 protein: CASSSSGSSYEQYF
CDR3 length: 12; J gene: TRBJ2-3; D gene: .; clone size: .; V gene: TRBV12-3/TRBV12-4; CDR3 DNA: TGTGCCAGCAGCCCCGAACGCTATACGCAGTATTTT; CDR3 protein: CASSPERYTQYF
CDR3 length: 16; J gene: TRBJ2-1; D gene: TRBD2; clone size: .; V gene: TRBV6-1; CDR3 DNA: TGTGCCAGCATCCGGGCCCTAGCGGGAGGCCCAAGGGAGCAGTTCTTC; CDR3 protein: CASIRALAGGPREQFF
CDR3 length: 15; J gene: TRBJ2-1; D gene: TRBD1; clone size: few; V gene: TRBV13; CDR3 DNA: TGTGCCAGCAGCTTACCGGGACAGGGGGCGTTTGAGCAGTTCTTC; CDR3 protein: CASSLPGQGAFEQFF
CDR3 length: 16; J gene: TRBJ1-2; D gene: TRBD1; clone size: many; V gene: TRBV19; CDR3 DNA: TGTGCCAGTACCAATGGCGGACAGGGGCCAGAATATGGCTACACCTTC; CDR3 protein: CASTNGGQGPEYGYTF
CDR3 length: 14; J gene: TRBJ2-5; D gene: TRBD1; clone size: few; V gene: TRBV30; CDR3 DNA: TGTGCCTGGAGGGGGACAGGCCGAGGGGAGACCCAGTACTTC; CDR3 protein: CAWRGTGRGETQYF
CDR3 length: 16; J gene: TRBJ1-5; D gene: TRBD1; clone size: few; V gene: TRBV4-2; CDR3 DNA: TGTGCCAGCAGCCAAGCTGGGACAGGGGCAAATCAGCCCCAGCATTTT; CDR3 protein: CASSQAGTGANQPQHF
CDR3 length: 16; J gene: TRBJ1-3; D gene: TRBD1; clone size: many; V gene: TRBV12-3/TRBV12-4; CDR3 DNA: TGTGCCAGCAGTTTACTGTCAGGGGGCTCTGGAAACACCATATATTTT; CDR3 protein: CASSLLSGGSGNTIYF
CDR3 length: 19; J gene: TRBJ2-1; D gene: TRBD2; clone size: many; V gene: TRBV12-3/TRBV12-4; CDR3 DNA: TGTGCCAGCAGTTCGTTGGGGTACCTACCGGGACTAGCGAGGGATGAGCAGTTCTTC; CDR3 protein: CASSSLGYLPGLARDEQFF
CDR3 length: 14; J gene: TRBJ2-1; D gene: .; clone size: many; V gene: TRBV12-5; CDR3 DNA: TGTGCTAGTGGTTTGAGGGCCGGTGGCGATGAGCAGTTCTTC; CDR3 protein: CASGLRAGGDEQFF
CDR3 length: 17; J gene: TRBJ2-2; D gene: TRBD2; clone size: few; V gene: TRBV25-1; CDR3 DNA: TGTGCCAGCAGTGAAGGCCTAGCGGGAGGGTACACCGGGGAGCTGTTTTTT; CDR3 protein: CASSEGLAGGYTGELFF
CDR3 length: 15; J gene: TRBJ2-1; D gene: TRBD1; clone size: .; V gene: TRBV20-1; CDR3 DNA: TGCAGTGCTAGATCCGACAGGGGTGGGCCCAATGAGCAGTTCTTC; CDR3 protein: CSARSDRGGPNEQFF
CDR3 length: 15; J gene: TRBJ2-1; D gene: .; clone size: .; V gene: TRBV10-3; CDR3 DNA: TGTGCCATCAGTGAACGGCTAGCCCGGGACAATGAGCAGTTCTTC; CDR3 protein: CAISERLARDNEQFF
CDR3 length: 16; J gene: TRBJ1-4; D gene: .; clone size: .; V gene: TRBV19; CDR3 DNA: TGTGCCAGTAGCGAAGGGACCTATGCAACTAATGAAAAACTGTTTTTT; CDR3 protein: CASSEGTYATNEKLFF
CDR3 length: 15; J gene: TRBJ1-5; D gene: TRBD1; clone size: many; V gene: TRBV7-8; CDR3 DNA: TGTGCCAGCAGCATAACCGGGACAGGGGATCAGCCCCAGCATTTT; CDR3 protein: CASSITGTGDQPQHF
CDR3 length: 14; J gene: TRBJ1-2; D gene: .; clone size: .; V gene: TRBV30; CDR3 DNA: TGTGCCTGGGCTCTACCCTGGACGATCTATGGCTACACCTTC; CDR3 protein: CAWALPWTIYGYTF
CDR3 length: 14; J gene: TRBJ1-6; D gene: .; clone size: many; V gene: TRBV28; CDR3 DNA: TGTGCCAGCAGACCGGGTCCCAGGGATTCACCCCTCCACTTT; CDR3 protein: CASRPGPRDSPLHF
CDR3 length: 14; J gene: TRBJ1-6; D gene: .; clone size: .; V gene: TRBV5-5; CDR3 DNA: TGTGCCAGCAGCTCGGGACGGACGAATTCACCCCTCCACTTT; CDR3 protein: CASSSGRTNSPLHF
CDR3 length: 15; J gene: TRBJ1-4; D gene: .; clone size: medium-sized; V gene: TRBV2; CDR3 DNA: TGTGCCAGCAGTGAAAGGGCCAGGGCTGTTGAAAAACTGTTTTTT; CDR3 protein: CASSERARAVEKLFF
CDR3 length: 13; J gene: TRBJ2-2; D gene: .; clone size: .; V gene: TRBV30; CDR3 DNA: TGTGCCTGGAGTGTACATAACACCGGGGAGCTGTTTTTT; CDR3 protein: CAWSVHNTGELFF
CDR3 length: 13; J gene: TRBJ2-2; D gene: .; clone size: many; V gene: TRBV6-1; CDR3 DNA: TGTGCCAGCAGGGACAAGAACACCGGGGAGCTGTTTTTT; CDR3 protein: CASRDKNTGELFF
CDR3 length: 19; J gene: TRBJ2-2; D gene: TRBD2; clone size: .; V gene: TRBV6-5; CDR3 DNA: TGTGCCAGCAGTTACCTCCCATCCCAAAGCGGGAGGGTCTTCGGGGAGCTGTTTTTT; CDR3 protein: CASSYLPSQSGRVFGELFF
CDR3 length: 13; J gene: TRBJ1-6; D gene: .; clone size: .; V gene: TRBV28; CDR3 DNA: TGTGCCAGCGCCCTCAGAGAGCATTCACCCCTCCACTTT; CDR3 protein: CASALREHSPLHF
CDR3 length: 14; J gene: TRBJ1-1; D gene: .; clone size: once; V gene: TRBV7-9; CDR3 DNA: TGTGTCAGCAGAGTTGACGGAAAGAACACTGAAGCTTTCTTT; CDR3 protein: CVSRVDGKNTEAFF
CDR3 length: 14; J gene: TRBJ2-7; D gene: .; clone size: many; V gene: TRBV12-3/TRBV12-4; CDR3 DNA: TGTGCCAGCAGTTTTTCCGGCCAGACGCGGGAGCAGTACTTC; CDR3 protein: CASSFSGQTREQYF
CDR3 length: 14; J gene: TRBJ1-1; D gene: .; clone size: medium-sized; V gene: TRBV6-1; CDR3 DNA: TGTGCCAGCAGGTACCACGACCGTGGGGGTGAAGCTTTCTTT; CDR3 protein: CASRYHDRGGEAFF
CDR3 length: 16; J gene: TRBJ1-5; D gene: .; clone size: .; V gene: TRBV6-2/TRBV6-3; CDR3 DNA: TGTGCCAGCAGTTACGAGGAACAGGCCGGCAATCAGCCCCAGCATTTT; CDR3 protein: CASSYEEQAGNQPQHF
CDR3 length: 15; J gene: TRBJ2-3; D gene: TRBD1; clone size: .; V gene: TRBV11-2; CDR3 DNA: TGTGCCATCAGCTTTTCCGGGACAGGGGGAGATACGCAGTATTTT; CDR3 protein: CAISFSGTGGDTQYF
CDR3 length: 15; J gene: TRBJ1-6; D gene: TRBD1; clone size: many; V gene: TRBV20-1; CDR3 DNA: TGCAGTGCTAAAACAGGGGGCAGCGATAATTCACCCCTCCACTTT; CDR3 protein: CSAKTGGSDNSPLHF
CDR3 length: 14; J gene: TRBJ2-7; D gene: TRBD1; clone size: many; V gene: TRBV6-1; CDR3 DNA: TGTGCCAGCAGTAGTCGGACAGGGTCCTACGAGCAGTACTTC; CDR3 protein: CASSSRTGSYEQYF
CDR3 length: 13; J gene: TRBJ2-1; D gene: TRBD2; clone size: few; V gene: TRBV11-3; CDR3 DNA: TGTGCCAGTCGCGACGGGAGGGGCAATGAGCAGTTCTTC; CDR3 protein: CASRDGRGNEQFF
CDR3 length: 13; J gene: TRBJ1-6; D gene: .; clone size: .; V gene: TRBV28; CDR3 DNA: TGTGCCAGCGCCCTCAGGCAAAATTCACCCCTCCACTTT; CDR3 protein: CASALRQNSPLHF
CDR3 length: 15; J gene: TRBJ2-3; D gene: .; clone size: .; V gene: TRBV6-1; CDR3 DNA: TGTGCCAGCAGTGAACCCGGGAGAGGCGCAGATACGCAGTATTTT; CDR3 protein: CASSEPGRGADTQYF
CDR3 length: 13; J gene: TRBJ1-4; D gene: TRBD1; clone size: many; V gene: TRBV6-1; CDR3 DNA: TGTGCCAGCAGTTGGGACAGGGGTGAAAAACTGTTTTTT; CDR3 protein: CASSWDRGEKLFF
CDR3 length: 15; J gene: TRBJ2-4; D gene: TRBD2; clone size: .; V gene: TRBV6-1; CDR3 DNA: TGTGCCAGCAGTCCTCTGACTAGCGGGAAAAACATTCAGTACTTC; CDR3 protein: CASSPLTSGKNIQYF